This T cell receptor (beta chain) was observed in a study of CD8 T cells in ankylosing spondylitis. The ends were cut back, 4 bases at V and 10 bases at J, with 20 bases in the middle. This CDR3 has 15 residues. CDR1 is LGHNA, CDR2 YNFKEQ, per germline. This clonotype turned up a few times. Its antigen is still unknown. TCRdb ran MiXCR on the 5' RACE reads and lists one entry per CDR3 protein. The top ten clones hold around 15% of a sample with roughly 150,000 distinct CDR3 sequences, 9.8% of them seen once. Regarding the study as a whole: A motif of fewer than ten highly homologous TCR beta variants was seen as apparently characteristic of ankylosing spondylitis blood.

This receptor was identified in a female donor with ankylosing spondylitis or in good health (not recorded which). V is TRBV4-2 and J is TRBJ2-1; D possibly corresponds to TRBD2 (5 bases). The material sequenced was blood, either unsorted or a sorted T cell fraction (not recorded which). The CDR3 nucleotides are TGTGCCAGCAGCCCCCCTTCCATAGGGAGCAACGAGCAGTTCTTC. Its translation is CASSPPSIGSNEQFF.